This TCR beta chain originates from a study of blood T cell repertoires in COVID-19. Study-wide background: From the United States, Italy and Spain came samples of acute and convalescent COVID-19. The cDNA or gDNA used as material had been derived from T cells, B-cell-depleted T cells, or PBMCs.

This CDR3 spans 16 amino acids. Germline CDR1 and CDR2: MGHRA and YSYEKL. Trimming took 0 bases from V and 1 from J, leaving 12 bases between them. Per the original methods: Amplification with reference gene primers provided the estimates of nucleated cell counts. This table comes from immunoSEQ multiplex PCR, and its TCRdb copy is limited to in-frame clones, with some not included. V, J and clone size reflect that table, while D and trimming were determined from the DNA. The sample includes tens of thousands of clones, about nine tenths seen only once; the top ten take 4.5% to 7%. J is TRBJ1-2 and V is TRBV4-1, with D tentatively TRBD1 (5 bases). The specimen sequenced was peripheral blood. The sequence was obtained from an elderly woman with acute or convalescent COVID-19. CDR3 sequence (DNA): TGCGCCAGCAGCCAAGAAGGGGTAGCGGTTAACTATGGCTACACCTTC. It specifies CASSQEGVAVNYGYTF.